The 4 T cell receptor beta chains below all came from one sample that was sequenced in a study of regulatory T cells in long-lasting Graves disease. Time point here: newly diagnosed GD, antithyroid drugs for less than 3 months. PBMCs provided the RNA from which the TCR library was made. Arm-PCR with iRepertoire HTBI primers amplified the CDR3 regions for these TCR beta libraries. From the multiplex PCR reads, TCRdb called clonotypes with MiXCR, one entry per CDR3 protein. The table shows 450,000 to 600,000 distinct CDR3 sequences, with roughly 13% occurring only once. The same sample was also studied in work on T cells in Graves' hyperthyroidism and ophthalmopathy.

This specimen was peripheral blood mononuclear cells (PBMCs), taken at new diagnosis, from a patient treated with antithyroid drugs. These receptors were collected from a man aged 25-40 years with Graves disease.

This clonotype was counted many times. The V gene is TRBV29-1, the J gene TRBJ1-2; TRBD1 matches 11 bases. V gave up 4 bases and J gave up 4 bases; unmatched junction bases: 2. Germline CDR1 SQVTM, CDR2 ANQGSEA. CDR3 size: 13 residues. CDR3 in amino acids: CSVGDRGGYGYTF. The CDR3 nucleotides are TGCAGCGTTGGGGACAGGGGGGGCTATGGCTACACCTTC.

This clonotype was detected many times. CDR3 DNA sequence: TGTGCCAGCAGTTCCATCGACAGGAAACTGTTTTTT. Protein product: CASSSIDRKLFF. The V call is TRBV6-5, the J call TRBJ1-4; maybe TRBD1 (6 bases). CDR3 length: 12 residues. The ends were cut back, 4 bases at V and 11 bases at J, with 11 bases in the middle. In germline, CDR1 is MNHEY, CDR2 SVGAGI.

In regard to this clonotype: One base away lies a much larger clone, so this may be a sequencing read error. The rearrangement links TRBV29-1 to TRBJ1-1; TRBD1 matches 9 bases. Germline assignment: CDR1 SQVTM and CDR2 ANQGSEA. This CDR3 comprises 14 residues. The CDR3 DNA sequence: TGCAGCGTTGAAGGAAGACAGGGGGGTACTGAAGCTTCCTTT. It is translated as CSVEGRQGGTEASF.

The CDR3 sequence: CASTQGGGELFF. CDR3 nucleotide sequence: TGTGCCAGCACCCAGGGGGGCGGGGAGCTGTTTTTT. This sequence joins TRBV12-3 or TRBV12-4 and TRBJ2-2; possible D gene TRBD1, 7 bases. The length of the CDR3 is 12 residues. The germline V and J ends were trimmed by 7 bases and 7 bases, with 10 bases remaining between them.